Following are 9 T cell receptor beta chains from one sample sequenced in a study of blood T cells in healthy people across ages. Sample-barcoded 5' priming and a J-beta primer mix drove a second PCR of about 6 to 12 cycles. MiXCR was run by TCRdb on the 5' RACE reads, yielding one entry per CDR3 protein. Here the sample spans approximately 1.5 million distinct CDR3 sequences, about 35% being singletons. Sequencing used blood. The receptor source for this set is a woman in her twenties or thirties in good health.

V gene TRBV20-1 combines with J gene TRBJ1-5; D is unresolved. The CDR3 contains 15 residues. Trimming pared 1 base from V and 0 bases from J, leaving 10 bases between. CDR1 and CDR2 from the germline V gene are DFQATT and SNEGSKA (reference sequence). The DNA for the CDR3 is TGCAGTGCTAGAGTCGCGCAGTTTAGCAATCAGCCCCAGCATTTT. This encodes CSARVAQFSNQPQHF.

A few counts support this clonotype. The rearrangement joins TRBV13 to TRBJ2-7, with a weak D call TRBD2 (5 bases). Trimming took 0 bases from V and 6 from J, leaving 21 bases between them. Germline lookup yields CDR1 PRHDT and CDR2 FYEKMQ (reference sequence). The length of the CDR3 is 17 residues. The CDR3 spells CASSLGRGTEKLREQYF. The DNA of the CDR3 is TGTGCCAGCAGCTTAGGCCGGGGAACCGAAAAGTTGCGCGAGCAGTACTTC.

In this sample, this clonotype turned up many times. The chain uses TRBV4-1 and TRBJ2-7; D call uncertain. The CDR3 has 15 residues. V was trimmed by 1 base and J by 0 bases, leaving 10 bases between them. The germline CDR1 and CDR2 sequences are MGHRA and YSYEKL. The CDR3 DNA reads as TGCGCCAGCAGCCAAGTTCTATCGAGCTCCTACGAGCAGTACTTC. Amino acids: CASSQVLSSSYEQYF.

This chain connects TRBV7-9 to TRBJ2-1; D may be TRBD1 or TRBD2 (6 bases each). From germline, CDR1 is SEHNR and CDR2 FQNEAQ (reference sequence). Trimming stripped 4 bases from V and 7 bases from J, with 14 bases between. The CDR3 covers 14 residues. The CDR3 region has the DNA TGTGCCAGCAGCTCTGGGGGCCTAGCGAATGAGCAGTTCTTC. Encoded protein: CASSSGGLANEQFF.

The chain links TRBV28 to TRBJ2-3, with 8 bases that match TRBD1. The CDR3 is 16 residues long. The V gene end was trimmed by 5 bases and the J gene end by 0 bases; junction bases not matched to a gene: 7. Germline CDR1 and CDR2: MDHEN and SYDVKM. The chain's CDR3 is CASSPSTGGSTDTQYF. DNA for the CDR3: TGTGCCAGCAGTCCTTCTACAGGGGGGAGCACAGATACGCAGTATTTT. Filled out from reference TRBV28 and TRBJ2-3, the complete variable domain reads DVKVTQSSRYLVKRTGEKVFLECVQDMDHENMFWYRQDPGLGLRLIYFSYDVKMKEKGDIPEGYSVSREKKERFSLILESASTNQTSMYLCASSPSTGGSTDTQYFGPGTRLTVL.

This clonotype is a singleton in its sample. The V call is TRBV11-2, the J call TRBJ1-4, with 8 bases fitting TRBD1. Germline-derived CDR1 and CDR2 are SGHAT and FQNNGV. CDR3 length equals 12 residues. Germline trimming cut 4 bases from V and 11 bases from J; bases unmatched to any gene: 3. DNA of the CDR3: TGTGCCAGCAGCTCCGGACAGGGCAAACTGTTTTTT. Its translation: CASSSGQGKLFF.

The CDR3 DNA is TGCAGTACCCTTAAGGGGGGGGGCTCCTACAATGAGCAGTTCTTC. It encodes CSTLKGGGSYNEQFF. The chain couples TRBV20-1 to TRBJ2-1, with a tentative D call TRBD2 (7 bases). V was clipped by 8 bases and J by 0 bases, with 17 bases between them. CDR1 and CDR2 (germline): DFQATT, SNEGSKA (reference sequence). The CDR3 covers 15 residues.

V usage is TRBV6-1 and J usage is TRBJ2-1; 11 bases agree with TRBD2. The ends lost 8 bases at V and 7 bases at J; junction bases unmatched: 19. Germline lookup yields CDR1 MNHNS and CDR2 SASEGT. The CDR3 spans 18 residues. CDR3 amino acids: CASPRGSGRAGIGNEQFF. The CDR3 nucleotides are TGTGCCAGCCCTCGCGGTAGCGGGAGGGCCGGGATCGGTAATGAGCAGTTCTTC.

This clonotype was seen a handful of times. This sequence joins TRBV20-1 and TRBJ2-1; the D is unclear. Germline lookup yields CDR1 DFQATT and CDR2 SNEGSKA (reference sequence). CDR3 size: 13 residues. V was trimmed by 6 bases and J by 0 bases, leaving 9 bases between them. CDR3 sequence reads: CSAERSSYNEQFF. Here the CDR3 DNA reads TGCAGTGCCGAGAGGAGCTCCTACAATGAGCAGTTCTTC.